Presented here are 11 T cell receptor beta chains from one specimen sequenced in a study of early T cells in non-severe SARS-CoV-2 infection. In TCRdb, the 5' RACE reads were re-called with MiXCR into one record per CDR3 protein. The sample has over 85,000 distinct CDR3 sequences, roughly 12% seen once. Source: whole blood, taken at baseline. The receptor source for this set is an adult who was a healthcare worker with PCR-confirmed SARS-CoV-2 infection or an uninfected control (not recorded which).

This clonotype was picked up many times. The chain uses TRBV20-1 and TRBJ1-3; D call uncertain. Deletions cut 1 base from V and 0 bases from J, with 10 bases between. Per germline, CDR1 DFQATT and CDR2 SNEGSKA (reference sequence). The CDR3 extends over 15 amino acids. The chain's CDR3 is CSARAFEASGNTIYF. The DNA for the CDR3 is TGCAGTGCTAGAGCCTTTGAAGCCTCTGGAAACACCATATATTTT.

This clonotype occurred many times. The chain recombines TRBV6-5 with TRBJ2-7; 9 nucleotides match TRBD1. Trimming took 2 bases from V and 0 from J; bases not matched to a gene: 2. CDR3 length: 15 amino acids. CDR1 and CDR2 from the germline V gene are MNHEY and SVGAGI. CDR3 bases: TGTGCCAGCAGTTACCCGGGACAGGGCTCCTACGAGCAGTACTTC. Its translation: CASSYPGQGSYEQYF.

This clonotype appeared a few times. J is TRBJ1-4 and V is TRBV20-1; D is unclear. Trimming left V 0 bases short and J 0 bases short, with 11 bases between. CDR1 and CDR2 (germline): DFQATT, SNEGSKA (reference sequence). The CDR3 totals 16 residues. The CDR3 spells CSARDSRRATNEKLFF. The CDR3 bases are TGCAGTGCTAGAGACTCGAGACGTGCAACTAATGAAAAACTGTTTTTT.

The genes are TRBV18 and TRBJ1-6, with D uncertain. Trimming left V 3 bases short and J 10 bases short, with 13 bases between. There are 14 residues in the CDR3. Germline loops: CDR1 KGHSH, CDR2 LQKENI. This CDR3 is CASSPRIEKSPLHF. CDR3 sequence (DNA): TGTGCCAGCTCACCTAGGATCGAGAAATCACCCCTCCACTTT.

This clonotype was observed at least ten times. The CDR3 coding sequence is TGTGCCGGACACAGGGAACCCGGTCAGCCCCAGCATTTT. The encoded protein is CAGHREPGQPQHF. V usage is TRBV2 and J usage is TRBJ1-5; TRBD1 might be the D (6 bases). The CDR3 length is 13 residues. Germline CDR1 reads SNHLY; CDR2 reads FYNNEI. Deletions cut 11 bases from V and 6 bases from J, with 17 bases between.

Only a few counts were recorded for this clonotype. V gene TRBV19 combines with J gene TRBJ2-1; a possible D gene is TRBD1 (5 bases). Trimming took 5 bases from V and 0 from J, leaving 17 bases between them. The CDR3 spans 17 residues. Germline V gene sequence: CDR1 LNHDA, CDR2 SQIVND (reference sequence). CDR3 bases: TGTGCCAGTAGTGTCTACAGGTCCCTGAGCTCCTACAATGAGCAGTTCTTC. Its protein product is CASSVYRSLSSYNEQFF.

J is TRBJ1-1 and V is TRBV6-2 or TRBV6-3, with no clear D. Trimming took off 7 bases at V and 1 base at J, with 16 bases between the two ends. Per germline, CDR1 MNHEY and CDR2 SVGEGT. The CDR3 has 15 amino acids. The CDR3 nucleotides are TGTGCCAGCACTAAGACCCCAGTCCAGAACACTGAAGCTTTCTTT. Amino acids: CASTKTPVQNTEAFF.

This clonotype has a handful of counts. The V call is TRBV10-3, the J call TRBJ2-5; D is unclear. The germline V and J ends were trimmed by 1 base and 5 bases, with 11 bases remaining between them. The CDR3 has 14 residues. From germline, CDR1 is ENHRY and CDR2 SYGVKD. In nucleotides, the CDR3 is TGTGCCATCAGTGAGTGGGGAACGGGCGAGACCCAGTACTTC. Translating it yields CAISEWGTGETQYF.

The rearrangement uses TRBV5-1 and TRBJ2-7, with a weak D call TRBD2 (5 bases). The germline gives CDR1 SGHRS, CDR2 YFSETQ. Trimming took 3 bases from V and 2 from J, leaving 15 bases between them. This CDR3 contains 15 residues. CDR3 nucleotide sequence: TGCGCCAGCAGCTGGATCCGCGGGTTGACCTACGAGCAGTACTTC. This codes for CASSWIRGLTYEQYF. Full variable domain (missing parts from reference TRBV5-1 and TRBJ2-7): KAGVTQTPRYLIKTRGQQVTLSCSPISGHRSVSWYQQTPGQGLQFLFEYFSETQRNKGNFPGRFSGRQFSNSRSEMNVSTLELGDSALYLCASSWIRGLTYEQYFGPGTRLTVT.

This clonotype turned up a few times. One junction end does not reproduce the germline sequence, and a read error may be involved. CDR3 sequence: CASSSPGGQRDF. CDR3 sequence (DNA): TGCGCCAGCAGCTCCCCGGGGGGACAGAGAGACTTC. V and J are TRBV5-1 and TRBJ2-1, with D perhaps being TRBD1 or TRBD2 (7 bases each). The germline V gene has CDR1 SGHRS and CDR2 YFSETQ. This CDR3 comprises 12 residues.

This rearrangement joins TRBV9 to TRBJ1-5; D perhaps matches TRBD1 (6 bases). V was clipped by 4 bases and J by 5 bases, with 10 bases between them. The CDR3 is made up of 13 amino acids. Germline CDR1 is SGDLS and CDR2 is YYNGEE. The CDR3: CASSPTGHQPQHF. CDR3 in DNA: TGTGCCAGCAGCCCGACAGGCCATCAGCCCCAGCATTTT. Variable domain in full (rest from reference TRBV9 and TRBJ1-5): DSGVTQTPKHLITATGQRVTLRCSPRSGDLSVYWYQQSLDQGLQFLIQYYNGEERAKGNILERFSAQQFPDLHSELNLSSLELGDSALYFCASSPTGHQPQHFGDGTRLSIL.